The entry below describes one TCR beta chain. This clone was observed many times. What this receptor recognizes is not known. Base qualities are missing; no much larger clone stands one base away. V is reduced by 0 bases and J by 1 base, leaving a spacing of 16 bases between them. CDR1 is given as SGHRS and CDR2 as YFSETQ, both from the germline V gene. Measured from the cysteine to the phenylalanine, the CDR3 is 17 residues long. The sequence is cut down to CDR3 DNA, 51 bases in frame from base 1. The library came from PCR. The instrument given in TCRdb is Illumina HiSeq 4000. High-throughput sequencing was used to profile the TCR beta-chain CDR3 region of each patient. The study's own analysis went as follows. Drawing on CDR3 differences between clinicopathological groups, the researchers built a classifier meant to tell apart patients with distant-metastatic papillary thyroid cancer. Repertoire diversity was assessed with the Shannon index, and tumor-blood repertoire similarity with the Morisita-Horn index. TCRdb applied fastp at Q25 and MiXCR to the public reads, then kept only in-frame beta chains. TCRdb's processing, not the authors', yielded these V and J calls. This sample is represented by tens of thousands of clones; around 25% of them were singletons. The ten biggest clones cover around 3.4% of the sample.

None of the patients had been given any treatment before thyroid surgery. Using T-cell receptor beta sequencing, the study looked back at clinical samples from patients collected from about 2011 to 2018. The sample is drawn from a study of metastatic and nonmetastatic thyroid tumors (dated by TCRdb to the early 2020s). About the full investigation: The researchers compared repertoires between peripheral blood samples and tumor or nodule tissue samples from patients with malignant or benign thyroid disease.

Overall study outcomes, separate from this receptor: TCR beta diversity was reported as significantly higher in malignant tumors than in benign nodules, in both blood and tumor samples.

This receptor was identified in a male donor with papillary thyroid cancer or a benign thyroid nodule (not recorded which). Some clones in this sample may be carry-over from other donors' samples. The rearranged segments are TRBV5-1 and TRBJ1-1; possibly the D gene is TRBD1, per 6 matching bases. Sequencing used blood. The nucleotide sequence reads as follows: TGCGCCAGCAGCTTGGAGGGCCAGGGGCGATGGAACACTGAAGCTTTCTTT. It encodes CASSLEGQGRWNTEAFF.